Included here is one T cell receptor (beta chain) sequence, with context. Patients in Seattle were enrolled during active infection, then followed longitudinally. The record originates from a study of blood T cell repertoires in COVID-19. Whole-study context: COVID-19 samples collected from the United States, Italy and Spain covered acute and convalescent phases. The analysed material was cDNA or gDNA that came from T cells, B-cell-depleted T cells, or PBMCs.

This CDR3 contains 12 residues. Original methodology: Estimation of nucleated cell counts was performed using reference gene primer amplification. TCRdb keeps only in-frame clones here, not all; method: immunoSEQ multiplex PCR. From that table come the V and J calls and clone size; the DNA was used to work out D and trimming. The sample gives 200,000 to 250,000 clones, 86% of which show up once; 10% is in the top ten. The rearrangement joins TRBV21-1 to TRBJ2-7; the table names TRBD1, a call not compared with the DNA. TRBV21-1 constitutes a pseudogene. This clonotype was obtained from a woman between 45 and 65 years old with COVID-19, enrolled during active disease. The specimen was peripheral blood. CDR3 sequence: CASSADNYEQYF. CDR3 in DNA: TGTGCCAGCAGCGCGGACAACTACGAGCAGTACTTC.